These 22 T cell receptor beta chains were all obtained from the same sample, sequenced in a study of blood T cell repertoires in COVID-19. Libraries were prepared by immunoSEQ multiplex PCR; TCRdb keeps only in-frame clonotypes and omits some of them. The sample has 100,000 or so clones, around 90% seen once. The sample was peripheral blood. These TCRs come from a man aged 45-65 years with active COVID-19.

The chain recombines TRBV7-6 with TRBJ1-1; no clear D gene. V was pared by 3 bases and J by 1 base, with 6 bases between. From germline, CDR1 is SGHVS and CDR2 FNYEAQ. The length of the CDR3 is 13 residues. The CDR3 region is CASSLEANTEAFF. DNA of the CDR3: TGTGCCAGCAGCTTGGAGGCGAACACTGAAGCTTTCTTT.

The chain recombines TRBV7-2 with TRBJ2-1, with D maybe TRBD1 (6 bases). The CDR3 contains 13 residues. Trimming removed 8 bases at V and 2 bases at J, with 10 bases between. Looked up from germline, CDR1 is SGHTA and CDR2 is FQGNSA. CDR3 loop: CASHRDTYNEQFF. The CDR3 region has the DNA TGTGCCAGCCACCGGGACACCTACAATGAGCAGTTCTTC.

The chain employs TRBV7-8 and TRBJ2-2; the match to TRBD1 covers 7 bases. The J segment lost 4 bases and the V segment lost 7 bases, leaving 9 bases of the junction unmatched. The CDR3 is 15 residues long. The V gene's germline CDR1 is SGHVS and CDR2 FQNEAQ. The CDR3 sequence is CASTPEGAVTGELFF. The CDR3 DNA follows: TGTGCCAGCACCCCTGAGGGGGCCGTCACCGGGGAGCTGTTTTTT.

This chain joins TRBV9 and TRBJ2-1, with 8 nucleotides matching TRBD1. After removal of 0 bases from V and 7 bases from J, the junction contained 12 bases not matched to a gene. The V gene's germline CDR1 is SGDLS and CDR2 YYNGEE. This CDR3 has 17 amino acids. CDR3 residues: CASSVEWDRKSGNEQFF. The DNA for the CDR3 is TGTGCCAGCAGCGTAGAATGGGACAGGAAAAGTGGGAATGAGCAGTTCTTC.

The V call is TRBV19, the J call TRBJ2-3, with 8 bases aligning to TRBD1. CDR3 length equals 15 residues. Germline V lookup: CDR1 LNHDA, CDR2 SQIVND (reference sequence). Germline trimming cut 5 bases from V and 4 bases from J; bases unmatched to any gene: 8. CDR3 loop: CASSPRTGRSDTQYF. The CDR3 coding sequence is TGTGCCAGTAGTCCCCGGACAGGGAGGTCAGATACGCAGTATTTT.

This clone was counted a few times. The chain carries TRBV19 and TRBJ2-7; 8 bases are shared with TRBD1. V was clipped by 1 base and J by 4 bases; unmatched bases: 6. The CDR3 length is 15 residues. Germline CDR1 LNHDA, CDR2 SQIVND (reference sequence). The CDR3 spells CASSIVRQGRYEQYF. The CDR3 DNA sequence: TGTGCCAGTAGTATAGTTCGACAGGGGCGGTACGAGCAGTACTTC.

This chain uses TRBV15 with TRBJ1-3; TRBD1 is a possible D gene (5 bases). The CDR3 totals 15 residues. The germline V and J ends were trimmed by 0 bases and 9 bases, with 15 bases remaining between them. Germline CDR1 reads LNHNV; CDR2 reads YYDKDF (reference sequence). Here the CDR3 DNA reads TGTGCCACCAGCAGAGACAGGGTCTCGGGTGGCACCATATATTTT. Protein product: CATSRDRVSGGTIYF.

The chain joins TRBV5-1 to TRBJ1-4; 9 bases map to TRBD1. Germline V lookup: CDR1 SGHRS, CDR2 YFSETQ. This CDR3 spans 15 amino acids. After removal of 1 base from V and 8 bases from J, the junction contained 6 bases not matched to a gene. CDR3 in amino acids: CASSLTGGLKEKLFF. The CDR3 DNA follows: TGCGCCAGCAGCTTGACAGGGGGCTTGAAGGAAAAACTGTTTTTT.

This clone was seen only a few times. The J gene is TRBJ1-4, the V gene TRBV6-2 or TRBV6-3; perhaps TRBD1 as D (5 bases). Germline loops: CDR1 MNHEY, CDR2 SVGEGT. The CDR3 length is 15 residues. V lost 5 bases and J 4 bases, leaving 14 bases between the germline ends. CDR3 DNA sequence: TGTGCCAGCAGTACTCCGGACATCCTTAATGAAAAACTGTTTTTT. As protein: CASSTPDILNEKLFF.

V gene TRBV2 combines with J gene TRBJ1-1; a possible D gene is TRBD1 (6 bases). Germline CDR1 reads SNHLY; CDR2 reads FYNNEI. The ends were cut back, 6 bases at V and 2 bases at J, with 13 bases in the middle. The CDR3 totals 14 residues. The CDR3 reads CASRADSINTEAFF. The DNA of the CDR3 is TGTGCCAGCAGAGCGGACAGTATAAACACTGAAGCTTTCTTT.

The V and J genes are TRBV3-1 (or the pseudogene TRBV3-2) and TRBJ2-1; D may be TRBD2 (6 bases). V gave up 0 bases and J gave up 5 bases, with 14 bases separating them. Per germline, CDR1 LGHDT and CDR2 YNNKEL (reference sequence). CDR3 length: 16 amino acids. This CDR3 is CASSQDMRGGNNEQFF. CDR3 nucleotides: TGTGCCAGCAGCCAAGATATGAGAGGAGGGAACAATGAGCAGTTCTTC.

The chain employs TRBV4-3 and TRBJ2-3; 10 bases are a match to TRBD2. J gave up 5 bases and V 4 bases, and 6 bases lay outside the gene matches. The CDR3 length is 15 residues. CDR1 and CDR2 (germline): LGHNA, YSLEER. The CDR3 region is CASSRSGGAQDTQYF. In DNA, the CDR3 is TGCGCCAGCAGCCGAAGCGGGGGGGCCCAAGATACGCAGTATTTT.

The gene calls are TRBV11-3 and TRBJ2-7, with 7 bases aligning to TRBD1. The J segment lost 1 base and the V segment lost 1 base, leaving 1 base of the junction unmatched. Germline V gene lookup returns CDR1 SGHNT and CDR2 YENEEA. The CDR3 contains 14 residues. CDR3 sequence reads: CASSLGGQSYEQYF. The CDR3, as DNA: TGTGCCAGCAGCTTAGGGGGACAGTCCTACGAGCAGTACTTC.

The chain joins TRBV5-4 to TRBJ1-6; TRBD1 aligns across 7 bases. Germline CDR1 reads SGHNT; CDR2 reads YYREEE (reference sequence). This CDR3 has 14 residues. The junction had 5 bases not matched to a gene; V was cut back by 4 bases and J by 7 bases. CDR3 in amino acids: CASSKGQQNSPLHF. The CDR3 nucleotides are TGTGCCAGCAGCAAGGGACAGCAAAATTCACCCCTCCACTTT.

This chain connects TRBV5-1 to TRBJ2-2; TRBD2 matches 8 bases. The CDR3 is 15 residues long. The germline CDR1 and CDR2 sequences are SGHRS and YFSETQ. J gave up 6 bases and V 3 bases, and 7 bases lay outside the gene matches. CDR3 amino acids: CASSSTTGRAGELFF. In DNA, the CDR3 is TGCGCCAGCAGCTCAACCACCGGGAGGGCCGGGGAGCTGTTTTTT. The entire variable domain, with the rest obtained from reference TRBV5-1 and TRBJ2-2, is as follows: KAGVTQTPRYLIKTRGQQVTLSCSPISGHRSVSWYQQTPGQGLQFLFEYFSETQRNKGNFPGRFSGRQFSNSRSEMNVSTLELGDSALYLCASSSTTGRAGELFFGEGSRLTVL.

The chain uses TRBV7-2 and TRBJ2-7, with TRBD1 identical over 7 bases. The CDR3 is 16 residues long. Per germline, CDR1 SGHTA and CDR2 FQGNSA. Trimming took 0 bases from V and 3 from J; bases not matched to a gene: 8. The CDR3 DNA is TGTGCCAGCAGCTTAGCGGTCGGGACAGCGCTCTACGAGCAGTACTTC. Its translation is CASSLAVGTALYEQYF.

V usage is TRBV5-6 and J usage is TRBJ2-7; no clear D. Germline V gene lookup returns CDR1 SGHDT and CDR2 YYEEEE. The CDR3 consists of 13 residues. Trimming stripped 0 bases from V and 2 bases from J, with 6 bases between. The CDR3 here is CASSLVQTYEQYF. CDR3 DNA sequence: TGTGCCAGCAGCTTGGTCCAGACCTACGAGCAGTACTTC. Full variable domain (remainder filled in from reference TRBV5-6 and TRBJ2-7): DAGVTQSPTHLIKTRGQQVTLRCSPKSGHDTVSWYQQALGQGPQFIFQYYEEEERQRGNFPDRFSGHQFPNYSSELNVNALLLGDSALYLCASSLVQTYEQYFGPGTRLTVT.

The rearrangement uses TRBV24-1 and TRBJ2-7; tentative D call: TRBD1 (6 bases). V lost 11 bases, J lost 2 bases, and 12 bases lay in between. CDR1 and CDR2 (germline): KGHDR, SFDVKD. The CDR3 sequence is 12 residues long. CDR3 protein: CARRDKTYEQYF. DNA of the CDR3: TGTGCCAGACGGGACAAGACCTACGAGCAGTACTTC.

The J gene is TRBJ1-2, the V gene TRBV5-1; 8 bases fit TRBD1. Germline V lookup: CDR1 SGHRS, CDR2 YFSETQ. Trimming took 4 bases from V and 3 from J; bases not matched to a gene: 11. The CDR3 is made up of 16 amino acids. CDR3 sequence: CASSTAGQGLYYGYTF. CDR3 sequence (DNA): TGCGCCAGCAGCACGGCCGGACAGGGCCTATACTATGGCTACACCTTC.

This chain links TRBV18 with TRBJ2-3, with TRBD2 matching over 7 bases. Germline-derived CDR1 and CDR2 are KGHSH and LQKENI. V trimming: 5 bases; J trimming: 1 base; junction bases outside the gene matches: 12. This CDR3 is 17 amino acids long. The CDR3 sequence: CASSALSGTVGTDTQYF. Written as DNA, the CDR3 is TGTGCCAGCTCAGCCCTAAGCGGGACGGTGGGCACAGATACGCAGTATTTT. Together with reference TRBV18 and TRBJ2-3, the CDR3 gives the full variable domain: NAGVMQNPRHLVRRRGQEARLRCSPMKGHSHVYWYRQLPEEGLKFMVYLQKENIIDESGMPKERFSAEFPKEGPSILRIQQVVRGDSAAYFCASSALSGTVGTDTQYFGPGTRLTVL.

This rearrangement joins TRBV6-2 or TRBV6-3 to TRBJ2-5, with 12 positions matching TRBD2. The CDR3 runs 14 residues. Per germline, CDR1 MNHEY and CDR2 SVGEGT. J was trimmed by 13 bases and V by 0 bases; bases with no gene match: 6. Here the CDR3 DNA reads TGTGCCAGCAGTTACTCCGGACTAGCGGGGCCCAGGTACTTC. The encoded protein is CASSYSGLAGPRYF.

The genes are TRBV19 and TRBJ2-2; D possibly corresponds to TRBD1 (6 bases). CDR1 is LNHDA and CDR2 is SQIVND in the germline V gene (reference sequence). The CDR3 length is 13 residues. Trimming removed 7 bases from V and 6 bases from J, with 12 bases in between. DNA for the CDR3: TGTGCCAGTACCCCAAGGACAGCCGGGGAGCTGTTTTTT. It translates to CASTPRTAGELFF.